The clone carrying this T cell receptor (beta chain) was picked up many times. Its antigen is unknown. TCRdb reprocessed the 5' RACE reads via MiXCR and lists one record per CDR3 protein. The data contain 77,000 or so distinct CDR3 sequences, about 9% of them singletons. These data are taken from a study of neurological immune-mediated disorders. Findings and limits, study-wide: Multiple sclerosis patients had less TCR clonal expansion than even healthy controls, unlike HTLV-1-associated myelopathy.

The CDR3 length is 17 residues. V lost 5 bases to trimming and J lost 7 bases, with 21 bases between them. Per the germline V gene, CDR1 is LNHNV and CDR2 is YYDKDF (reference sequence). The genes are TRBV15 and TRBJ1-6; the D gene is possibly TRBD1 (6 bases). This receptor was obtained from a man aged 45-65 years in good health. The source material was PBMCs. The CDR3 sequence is CATSAGGVHFGNSPLHF. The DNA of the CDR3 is TGTGCCACCAGCGCCGGGGGCGTCCACTTTGGCAATTCACCCCTCCACTTT. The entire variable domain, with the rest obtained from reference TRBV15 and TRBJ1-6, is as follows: DAMVIQNPRYQVTQFGKPVTLSCSQTLNHNVMYWYQQKSSQAPKLLFHYYDKDFNNEADTPDNFQSRRPNTSFCFLDIRSPGLGDTAMYLCATSAGGVHFGNSPLHFGNGTRLTVT.